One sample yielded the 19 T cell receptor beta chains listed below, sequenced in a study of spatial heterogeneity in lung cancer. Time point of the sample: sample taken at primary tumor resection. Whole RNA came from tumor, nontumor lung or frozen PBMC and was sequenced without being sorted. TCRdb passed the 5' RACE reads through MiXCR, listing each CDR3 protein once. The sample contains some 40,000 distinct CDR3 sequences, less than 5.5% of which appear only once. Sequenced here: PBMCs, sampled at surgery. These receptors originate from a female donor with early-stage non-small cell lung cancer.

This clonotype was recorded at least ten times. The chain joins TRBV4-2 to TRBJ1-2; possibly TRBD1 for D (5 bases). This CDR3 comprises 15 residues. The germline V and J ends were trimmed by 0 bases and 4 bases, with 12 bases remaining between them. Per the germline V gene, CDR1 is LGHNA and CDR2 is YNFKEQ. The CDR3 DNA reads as TGTGCCAGCAGCCAAGACGCAGCCCAGGGCTATGGCTACACCTTC. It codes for CASSQDAAQGYGYTF.

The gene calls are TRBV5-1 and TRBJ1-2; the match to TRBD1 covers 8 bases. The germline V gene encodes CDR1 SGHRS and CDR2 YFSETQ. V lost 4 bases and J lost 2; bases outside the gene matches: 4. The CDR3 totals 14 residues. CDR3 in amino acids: CASSGGQANYGYTF. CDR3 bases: TGCGCCAGCAGCGGGGGACAGGCGAACTATGGCTACACCTTC.

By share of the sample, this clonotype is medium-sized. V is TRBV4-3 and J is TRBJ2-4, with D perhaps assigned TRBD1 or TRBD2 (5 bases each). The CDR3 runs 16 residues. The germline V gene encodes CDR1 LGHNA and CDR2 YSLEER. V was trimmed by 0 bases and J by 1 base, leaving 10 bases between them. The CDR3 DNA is TGCGCCAGCAGCCAAGATTTCGAGGGGGCCAAAAACATTCAGTACTTC. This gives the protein CASSQDFEGAKNIQYF.

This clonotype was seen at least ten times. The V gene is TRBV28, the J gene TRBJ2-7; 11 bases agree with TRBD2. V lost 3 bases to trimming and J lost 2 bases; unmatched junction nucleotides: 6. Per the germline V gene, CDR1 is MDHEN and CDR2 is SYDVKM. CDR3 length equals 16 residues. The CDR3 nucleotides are TGTGCCAGCAGTTTCAGTCTAGCGGGGGGAACCTACGAGCAGTACTTC. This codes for CASSFSLAGGTYEQYF.

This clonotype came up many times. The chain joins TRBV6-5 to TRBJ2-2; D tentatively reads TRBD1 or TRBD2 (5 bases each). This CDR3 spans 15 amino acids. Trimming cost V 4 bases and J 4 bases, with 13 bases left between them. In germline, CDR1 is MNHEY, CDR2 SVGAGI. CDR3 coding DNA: TGTGCCAGCAGTTGGGACGGGGATCTCACCGGGGAGCTGTTTTTT. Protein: CASSWDGDLTGELFF.

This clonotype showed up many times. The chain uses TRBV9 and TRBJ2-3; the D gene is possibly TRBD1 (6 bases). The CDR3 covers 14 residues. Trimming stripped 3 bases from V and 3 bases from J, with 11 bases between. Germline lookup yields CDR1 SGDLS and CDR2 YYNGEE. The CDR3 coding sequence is TGTGCCAGCAGCGGGGACACTGAGACAGATACGCAGTATTTT. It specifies CASSGDTETDTQYF. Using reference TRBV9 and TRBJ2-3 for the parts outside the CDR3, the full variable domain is DSGVTQTPKHLITATGQRVTLRCSPRSGDLSVYWYQQSLDQGLQFLIQYYNGEERAKGNILERFSAQQFPDLHSELNLSSLELGDSALYFCASSGDTETDTQYFGPGTRLTVL.

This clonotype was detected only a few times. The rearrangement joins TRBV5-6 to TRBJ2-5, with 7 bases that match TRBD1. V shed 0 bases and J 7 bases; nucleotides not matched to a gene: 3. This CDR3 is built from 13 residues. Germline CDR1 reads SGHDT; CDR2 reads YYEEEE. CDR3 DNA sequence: TGTGCCAGCAGCTTGGAAGGGGGCGCGACCCAGTACTTC. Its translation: CASSLEGGATQYF.

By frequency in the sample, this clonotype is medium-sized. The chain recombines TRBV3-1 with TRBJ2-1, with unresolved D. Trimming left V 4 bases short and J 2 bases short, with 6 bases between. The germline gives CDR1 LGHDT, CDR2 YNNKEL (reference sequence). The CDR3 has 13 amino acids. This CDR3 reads CASSLDTYNEQFF. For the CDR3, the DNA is TGTGCCAGCAGCCTCGACACCTACAATGAGCAGTTCTTC.

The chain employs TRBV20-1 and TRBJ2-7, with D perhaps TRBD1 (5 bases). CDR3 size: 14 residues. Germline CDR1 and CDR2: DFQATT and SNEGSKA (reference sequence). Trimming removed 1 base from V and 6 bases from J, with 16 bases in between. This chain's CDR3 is CSARGKAGNFEQYF. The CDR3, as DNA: TGCAGTGCTAGAGGAAAGGCAGGGAACTTCGAGCAGTACTTC.

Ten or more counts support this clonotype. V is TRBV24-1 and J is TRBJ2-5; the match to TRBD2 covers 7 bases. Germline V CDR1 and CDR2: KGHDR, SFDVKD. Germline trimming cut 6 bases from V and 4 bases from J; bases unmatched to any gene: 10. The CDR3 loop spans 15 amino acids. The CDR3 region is CATSSGLEGIETQYF. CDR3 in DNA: TGTGCCACCAGTTCTGGACTAGAGGGGATAGAGACCCAGTACTTC.

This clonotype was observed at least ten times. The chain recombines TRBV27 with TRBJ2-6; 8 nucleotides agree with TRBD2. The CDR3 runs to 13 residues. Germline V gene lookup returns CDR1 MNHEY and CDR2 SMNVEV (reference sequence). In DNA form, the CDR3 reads TGTCCCGGGGGGGGATCTGGGGCCAACGTCCTGACTTTC. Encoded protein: CPGGGSGANVLTF. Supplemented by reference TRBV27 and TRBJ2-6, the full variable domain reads EAQVTQNPRYLITVTGKKLTVTCSQNMNHEYMSWYRQDPGLGLRQIYYSMNVEVTDKGDVPEGYKVSRKEKRNFPLILESPSPNQTSLYFCPGGGSGANVLTFGAGSRLTVL.

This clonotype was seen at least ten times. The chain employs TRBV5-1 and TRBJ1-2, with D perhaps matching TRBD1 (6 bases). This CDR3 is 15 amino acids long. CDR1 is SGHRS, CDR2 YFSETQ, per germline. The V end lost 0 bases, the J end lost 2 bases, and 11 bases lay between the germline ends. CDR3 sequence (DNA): TGCGCCAGCAGCTTGGAGGCAGGGGCCAACTATGGCTACACCTTC. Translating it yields CASSLEAGANYGYTF.

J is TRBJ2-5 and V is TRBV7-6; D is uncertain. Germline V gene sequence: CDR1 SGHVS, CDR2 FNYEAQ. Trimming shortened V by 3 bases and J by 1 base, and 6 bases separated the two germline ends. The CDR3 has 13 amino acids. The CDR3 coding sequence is TGTGCCAGCAGCTTTCTCTCCCAAGAGACCCAGTACTTC. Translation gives CASSFLSQETQYF.

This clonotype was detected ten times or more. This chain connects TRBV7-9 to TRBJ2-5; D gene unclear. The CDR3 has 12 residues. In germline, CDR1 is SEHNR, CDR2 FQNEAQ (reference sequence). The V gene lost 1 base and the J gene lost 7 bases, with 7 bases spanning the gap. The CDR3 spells CASSLETTTQYF. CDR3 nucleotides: TGTGCCAGCAGCTTAGAGACCACGACCCAGTACTTC.

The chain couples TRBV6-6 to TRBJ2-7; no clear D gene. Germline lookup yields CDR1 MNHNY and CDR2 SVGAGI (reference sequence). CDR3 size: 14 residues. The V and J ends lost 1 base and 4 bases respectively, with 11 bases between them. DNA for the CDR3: TGTGCCAGCAGTTACTTTTCCACAAGTTACGAGCAGTACTTC. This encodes CASSYFSTSYEQYF.

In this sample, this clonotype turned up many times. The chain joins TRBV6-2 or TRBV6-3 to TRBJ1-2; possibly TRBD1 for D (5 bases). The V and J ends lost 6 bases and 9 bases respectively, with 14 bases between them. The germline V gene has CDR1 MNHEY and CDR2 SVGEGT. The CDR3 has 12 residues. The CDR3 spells CASSPGTSSYTF. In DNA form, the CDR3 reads TGTGCCAGCAGCCCCGGGACTTCCAGCTACACCTTC.

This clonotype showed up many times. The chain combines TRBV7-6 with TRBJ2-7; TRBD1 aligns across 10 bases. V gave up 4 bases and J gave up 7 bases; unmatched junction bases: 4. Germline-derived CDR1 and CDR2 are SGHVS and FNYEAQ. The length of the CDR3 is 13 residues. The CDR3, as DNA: TGTGCCAGCAGCTCAGTGGGACAGGGGGAGCAGTACTTC. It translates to CASSSVGQGEQYF.

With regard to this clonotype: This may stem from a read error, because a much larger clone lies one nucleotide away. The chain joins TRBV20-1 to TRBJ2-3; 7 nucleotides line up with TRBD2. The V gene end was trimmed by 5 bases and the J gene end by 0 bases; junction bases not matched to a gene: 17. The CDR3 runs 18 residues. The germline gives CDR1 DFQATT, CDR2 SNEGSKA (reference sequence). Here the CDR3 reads CSASLAAGTAWSTDTQYF. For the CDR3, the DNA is TGCAGTGCTTCCCTAGCGGCAGGGACGGCCTGGAGCACAGATACGCAGTATTTT.

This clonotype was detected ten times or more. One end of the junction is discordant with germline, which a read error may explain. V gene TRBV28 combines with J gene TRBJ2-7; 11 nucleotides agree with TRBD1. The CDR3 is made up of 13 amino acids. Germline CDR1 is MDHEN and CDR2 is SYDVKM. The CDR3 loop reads CASSFSGQGASLF. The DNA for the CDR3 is TGTGCCAGCAGTTTCTCCGGACAGGGGGCTTCACTCTTC.